A selection of T cell receptor beta chains follows, all from one sample in a study of a mutant IDH1 vaccine in newly diagnosed glioma. Some clones are missing from TCRdb's copy, which holds only in-frame ones; the method was immunoSEQ multiplex PCR. This table has around 30,000 clones, approximately 53% appearing once. What these receptors recognize is not known. Sequenced here: PBMCs, sampled from a glioma patient whose treatment included an IDH1 peptide vaccine. All receptors come from a woman younger than 30 with glioma. CDR3s include the opening cysteine and the closing phenylalanine or tryptophan. A D gene is named only where the DNA matches it firmly. The size field is filled for only some rows; it gives once, few, many or a size class.

CDR3,DNA,J,size,D,V
CASSPNRPPLYSYEQYF,TGTGCCAGCAGCCCCAACCGACCGCCGCTATACTCCTACGAGCAGTACTTC,TRBJ2-7,few,NA,TRBV13
CASSQESYPPLRVGGYTF,TGCGCCAGCAGCCAAGAAAGCTACCCCCCTTTGCGTGTCGGAGGCTACACCTTC,TRBJ1-2,once,NA,TRBV4-3
CASSLAGTVGSGGSPLHF,TGCGCCAGCAGCTTGGCCGGGACAGTAGGATCGGGGGGGTCACCCCTCCACTTT,TRBJ1-6,NA,TRBD1,TRBV5-1
CASTTLAGGNSPLHF,TGTGCCAGCACCACACTGGCAGGCGGGAATTCACCCCTCCACTTT,TRBJ1-6,NA,NA,TRBV11-3
CASSELAGGYNEQFF,TGTGCCAGCAGTGAACTAGCGGGGGGGTACAATGAGCAGTTCTTC,TRBJ2-1,NA,TRBD2,TRBV6-1
CATSRDHTQETQYF,TGTGCCACCAGCAGAGATCACACCCAAGAGACCCAGTACTTC,TRBJ2-5,NA,NA,TRBV15
CASSLQPTGKPQHF,TGTGCCAGCAGCTTACAACCGACGGGTAAGCCCCAGCATTTT,TRBJ1-5,NA,NA,TRBV5-4
CASSLNPQGNSYEQYF,TGCGCCAGCAGTTTAAACCCACAGGGCAACTCCTACGAGCAGTACTTC,TRBJ2-7,once,NA,TRBV5-1
CASSLGQGPSSGNTIYF,TGTGCCAGCAGCTTAGGACAGGGGCCTTCCTCTGGAAACACCATATATTTT,TRBJ1-3,NA,TRBD1,TRBV7-2
CASSSHSSEQYF,TGTGCCAGCAGCTCCCATTCGTCCGAGCAGTACTTC,TRBJ2-7,NA,NA,TRBV5-6
CASSELTGRNQPQHF,TGTGCCAGCAGTGAACTCACAGGGCGCAATCAGCCCCAGCATTTT,TRBJ1-5,NA,NA,TRBV6-1
CAWSVGLAGPYEQYF,TGTGCCTGGAGTGTCGGTCTAGCGGGGCCCTACGAGCAGTACTTC,TRBJ2-7,NA,TRBD2,TRBV30
CAWGRTGELFF,TGTGCCTGGGGGCGGACCGGGGAGCTGTTTTTT,TRBJ2-2,NA,NA,TRBV30
CASSLRLFTSYEQYF,TGTGCCAGCAGCTTGCGACTCTTCACCTCCTACGAGCAGTACTTC,TRBJ2-7,once,NA,TRBV5-6
CASSLTSGGPQETQYF,TGTGCCAGCAGCTTGACTAGCGGGGGACCTCAAGAGACCCAGTACTTC,TRBJ2-5,NA,TRBD2,TRBV5-6
CASSWGRTENTEAFF,TGCGCCAGCAGCTGGGGGAGGACGGAGAACACTGAAGCTTTCTTT,TRBJ1-1,NA,NA,TRBV5-1
CASMTVPRTDTQYF,TGTGCCAGCATGACAGTCCCCCGCACAGATACGCAGTATTTT,TRBJ2-3,NA,NA,TRBV6-1
CASSPWQNTGELFF,TGTGCCAGCAGCCCTTGGCAGAACACCGGGGAGCTGTTTTTT,TRBJ2-2,NA,NA,TRBV14
CASSIMPNTEAFF,TGTGCCAGTAGTATTATGCCCAACACTGAAGCTTTCTTT,TRBJ1-1,NA,NA,TRBV19
CASSPGLKETQYF,TGTGCCAGCTCACCTGGACTGAAAGAGACCCAGTACTTC,TRBJ2-5,NA,NA,TRBV18
CASSQKKAGWAFF,TGCGCCAGCAGCCAAAAAAAGGCCGGGTGGGCTTTCTTT,TRBJ1-1,NA,NA,TRBV4-3
CASTGYSNQPQHF,TGTGCCAGCACGGGTTATAGCAATCAGCCCCAGCATTTT,TRBJ1-5,NA,NA,TRBV2
CASSLSRGTFPDTQYF,TGTGCCAGCAGTTTATCCCGTGGTACGTTCCCAGATACGCAGTATTTT,TRBJ2-3,NA,NA,TRBV27
CSVEFPSGNYFNEQFF,TGCAGCGTTGAATTCCCTAGCGGGAACTACTTCAATGAGCAGTTCTTC,TRBJ2-1,once,TRBD2,TRBV29-1
CASSSGLAGDTQYF,TGTGCCAGCAGCTCGGGACTAGCGGGAGATACGCAGTATTTT,TRBJ2-3,NA,TRBD2,TRBV11-2
CASSEGTGVSLRWGQPQHF,TGTGCCAGCAGTGAAGGGACAGGGGTCAGCCTGAGGTGGGGTCAGCCCCAGCATTTT,TRBJ1-5,NA,TRBD1,TRBV2
CASSRGPGQPQHF,TGTGCCAGCAGTCGGGGGCCGGGTCAGCCCCAGCATTTT,TRBJ1-5,NA,NA,TRBV27
CASNRLAERNNEQFF,TGTGCCAGCAACAGACTAGCGGAAAGGAATAATGAGCAGTTCTTC,TRBJ2-1,NA,TRBD2,TRBV27
CASSPPPSGGISYNEQFF,TGCGCCAGCAGCCCACCGCCTAGCGGGGGGATCTCCTACAATGAGCAGTTCTTC,TRBJ2-1,NA,TRBD2,TRBV4-1
CASSLASSGELFF,TGTGCTAGCAGCTTAGCGTCTTCCGGGGAGCTGTTTTTT,TRBJ2-2,NA,NA,TRBV7-7
CASSLGALPLNYGYTF,TGTGCCAGCAGCTTGGGCGCCCTCCCACTTAACTATGGCTACACCTTC,TRBJ1-2,NA,NA,TRBV5-4
CASRQGPEAFF,TGTGCCAGCAGGCAGGGACCTGAAGCTTTCTTT,TRBJ1-1,NA,NA,TRBV6-1
CASSPNRAGNQPQHF,TGTGCCAGCTCACCAAACAGGGCTGGCAATCAGCCCCAGCATTTT,TRBJ1-5,NA,NA,TRBV18
CASRKGEGYTF,TGTGCCAGCAGGAAGGGAGAGGGCTACACCTTC,TRBJ1-2,NA,NA,TRBV6-5
CASSSGTGARNTGELFF,TGCGCCAGCAGCTCAGGGACAGGGGCGCGGAACACCGGGGAGCTGTTTTTT,TRBJ2-2,few,TRBD1,TRBV4-1
CASRNAGVSSEQYF,TGTGCCAGCAGGAACGCAGGGGTTAGTTCCGAGCAGTACTTC,TRBJ2-7,NA,NA,TRBV28
CASSQLLFETRTPLHF,TGCGCCAGCAGCCAGCTCCTATTTGAGACACGGACACCCCTCCACTTT,TRBJ1-6,NA,NA,TRBV4-1
CASSEPAFYGYTF,TGTGCCAGCAGTGAACCCGCTTTCTATGGCTACACCTTC,TRBJ1-2,once,NA,TRBV6-1
CASSLLGLASSYNEQFF,TGTGCCAGCAGTTTATTGGGACTAGCTAGCTCCTACAATGAGCAGTTCTTC,TRBJ2-1,once,TRBD2,TRBV27
CASTLAGNTIYF,TGTGCCAGCACTTTGGCGGGGAACACCATATATTTT,TRBJ1-3,NA,NA,TRBV5-6
CASSPGGDTEAFF,TGTGCCAGCAGTCCGGGAGGAGACACTGAAGCTTTCTTT,TRBJ1-1,few,NA,TRBV6-4
CASSKADRGLTDTQYF,TGTGCCAGCAGCAAAGCGGACAGGGGGCTCACAGATACGCAGTATTTT,TRBJ2-3,NA,TRBD1,TRBV11-1
CASVQSRTGGTGELFF,TGTGCCAGCGTCCAGTCGAGGACAGGTGGGACCGGGGAGCTGTTTTTT,TRBJ2-2,NA,TRBD1,TRBV6-6
CASSQVTTSGYNEQFF,TGTGCCAGCAGCCAAGTAACCACTAGCGGTTACAATGAGCAGTTCTTC,TRBJ2-1,NA,TRBD2,TRBV14
CASSATSGPPYEQYF,TGTGCCAGCAGCGCGACTAGCGGGCCTCCCTACGAGCAGTACTTC,TRBJ2-7,medium-sized,TRBD2,TRBV13
CASSEGGNVAFF,TGTGCCAGCAGTGAGGGGGGAAATGTTGCTTTCTTT,TRBJ1-1,NA,NA,TRBV2
CASSLNGEVSRHEQFF,TGTGCCAGCAGTTTAAATGGTGAGGTTTCCCGGCATGAGCAGTTCTTC,TRBJ2-1,NA,NA,TRBV28
CASSEPGAGTEAFF,TGTGCCAGCAGTGAACCAGGGGCTGGGACTGAAGCTTTCTTT,TRBJ1-1,NA,NA,TRBV2
CASSMPGTGELFF,TGTGCCAGCAGTATGCCGGGCACCGGGGAGCTGTTTTTT,TRBJ2-2,NA,NA,TRBV27
CASSRGQPVYNEQFF,TGTGCCAGCAGCCGAGGACAGCCTGTCTACAATGAGCAGTTCTTC,TRBJ2-1,NA,NA,TRBV14
CASSFVSGGSPQHF,TGTGCCAGCAGTTTCGTTTCGGGGGGGTCGCCCCAGCATTTT,TRBJ1-5,NA,NA,TRBV27
CASSPLAGGYEQYF,TGTGCCAGCAGTCCCCTAGCGGGAGGATACGAGCAGTACTTC,TRBJ2-7,NA,TRBD2,TRBV27
CASSDPGSPNTEAFF,TGTGCCAGCAGTGACCCCGGCAGCCCTAACACTGAAGCTTTCTTT,TRBJ1-1,NA,NA,TRBV6-1